The entry below gives a single T cell receptor (beta chain) sequence along with its context. No antigen is known for it. Qualities for individual bases were not recorded, and no much larger clone is one base off. This sample is part of a study of OX40 agonist ivuxolimab in advanced cancers. Looking at the study overall: Ivuxolimab was a fully human IgG2 agonistic monoclonal antibody targeting the costimulatory receptor OX40 (CD134). Of the approximately 54 dose-escalation patients, hepatocellular carcinoma was present in around 20, melanoma in roughly 15, renal cell carcinoma in 9 and head and neck cancer in 9. In the dose-escalation cohort, around four fifths of patients were male, and the mean age was around 60 years, with a range of about 23 to 80. Intravenous ivuxolimab was administered to patients every 2 weeks at six dose levels: 0.01, 0.1, 0.3, 1.5, 3 and 10 mg/kg. Partial responses occurred in three dose-escalation patients, of whom one had hepatocellular carcinoma and two had cutaneous melanoma. Prior anti-PD-1, anti-PD-L1 or anti-CTLA-4 therapy was permitted, and 40% of dose-escalation patients had received checkpoint inhibitors. Peripheral TCRbeta sequencing aimed to test whether ivuxolimab altered TCR sequence diversity and caused clonal T-cell expansion. The paper covers the monotherapy dose-escalation part of the phase I ivuxolimab trial, which included N of about 50 patients.

The trial excluded patients who had a history of autoimmune disease or were on systemic immunosuppression. Peripheral blood for TCR sequencing was collected from all dose cohorts at baseline, on cycle 4 day 1, and on cycle 7 day 1. Samples came from an open-label, multicenter, first-in-human phase I dose-escalation trial of ivuxolimab. The trial enrolled adults with locally advanced or metastatic head and neck squamous cell, hepatocellular, melanoma or renal cell carcinoma. Before TCR sequencing, CD4+ T cells and CD8+ T cells from peripheral blood were sorted into separate populations. Measured from the cysteine to the phenylalanine, the CDR3 is 14 residues long. Solely the CDR3 DNA is kept, with 42 bases framed from the first base. The germline V gene sets CDR1 to SNHLY and CDR2 to FYNNEI. Between the V and J ends, shortened by 3 bases and 3 bases respectively, the junction contains 9 bases. To sequence the TCRbeta CDR3 region, genomic DNA was isolated from the sorted cells. The immunoSEQ Assay was used for sequencing of TCRbeta CDR3 regions. TCRdb took this table from immuneACCESS and kept in-frame rearrangements with V and J called. Such tables lack part of the clones; where checked against another copy, unresolved V genes explain under half of the gap, and the rest is unexplained. The sample contains tens of thousands of clones, 70% to 90% of them found a single time. Around 10% of the sample comes from the top ten.

What the research found in general, with its limitations: In the 0.1-3.0 mg/kg groups, partial responders had among the lowest normalized peripheral clonal expansion, particularly in CD8+ T cells. Clonal expansion of both CD4+ and CD8+ blood T cells was observed from baseline to week 6 at doses 0.1 to 3.0 mg/kg. After ivuxolimab, CD8+ T cells had more expanded clones than CD4+ T cells on average. The antigen specificity of the peripheral T cells that underwent clonal expansion was not determined. Low levels of normalized T-cell clonal expansion were also shown by some nonresponding patients.

The sample was CD4+ or CD8+ T cells sorted from blood, taken in a trial of the OX40 agonist ivuxolimab. Rearrangement joined TRBV2 to TRBJ1-5, with the D gene not confidently named. The sequence was collected from an adult with an advanced solid tumor such as melanoma, head and neck, liver or kidney cancer. The CDR3 reads as follows: CASSEVGFNQPQHF. The nucleotides read TGTGCCAGCAGTGAGGTGGGTTTCAATCAGCCCCAGCATTTT.